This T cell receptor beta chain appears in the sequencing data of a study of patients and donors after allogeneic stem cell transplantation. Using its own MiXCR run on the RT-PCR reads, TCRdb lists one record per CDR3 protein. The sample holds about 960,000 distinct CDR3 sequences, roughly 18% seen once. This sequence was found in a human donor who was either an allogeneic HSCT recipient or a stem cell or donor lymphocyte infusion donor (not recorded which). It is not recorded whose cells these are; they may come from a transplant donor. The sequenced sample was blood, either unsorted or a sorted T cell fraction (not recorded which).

As DNA, the CDR3 is TGCGCCAGCAGCCGACAAGTACAGGGGAACACTGAAGCTTTCTTT. This encodes CASSRQVQGNTEAFF. V and J are TRBV4-1 and TRBJ1-1, with D perhaps matching TRBD1 (6 bases). The CDR3 consists of 15 residues. Trimming left V 4 bases short and J 1 base short, with 13 bases between. Germline CDR1 MGHRA, CDR2 YSYEKL.